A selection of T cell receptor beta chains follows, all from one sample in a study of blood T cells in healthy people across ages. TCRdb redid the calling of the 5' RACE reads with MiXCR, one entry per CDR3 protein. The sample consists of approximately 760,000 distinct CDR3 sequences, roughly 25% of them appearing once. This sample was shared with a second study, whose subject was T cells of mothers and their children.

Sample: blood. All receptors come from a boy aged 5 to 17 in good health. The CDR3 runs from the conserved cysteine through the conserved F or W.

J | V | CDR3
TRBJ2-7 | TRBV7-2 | CASSLPGLTYEQYF
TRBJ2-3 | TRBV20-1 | CSASAATSGGTDTQYF
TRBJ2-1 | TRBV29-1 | CSVEDPDRNTYNEQFF
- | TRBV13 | CASSSGLAGDAYEQYF
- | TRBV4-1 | CASSQDWASGGLYQQYF
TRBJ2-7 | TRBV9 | CASSVKGQDEQYF
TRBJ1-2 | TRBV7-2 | CASSLTGQGSAYGYTF
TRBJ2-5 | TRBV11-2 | CASSLRFRDRVRETQYF
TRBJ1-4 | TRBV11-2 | CASSLGGRKPEKLFF
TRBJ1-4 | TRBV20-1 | CSARDSGTEKLFF
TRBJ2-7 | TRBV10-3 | CAIGPTGSYEQYF
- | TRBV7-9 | CASSSHTVWGEQYF
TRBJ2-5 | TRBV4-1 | CASSPRQARQQETQYF
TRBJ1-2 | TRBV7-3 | CASQGSAYGYTF
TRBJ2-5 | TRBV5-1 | CASSLGQVLETRYF
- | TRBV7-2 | CASSLGLAGSGEQFF
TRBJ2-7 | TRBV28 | CASSSLYDYEQYF
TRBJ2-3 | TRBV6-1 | CASSDGTPRITDTQYF
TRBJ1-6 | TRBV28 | CASSWSVRSPLHF
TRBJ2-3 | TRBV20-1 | CSALAGHTDTQYF
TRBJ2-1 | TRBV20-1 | CSARDPGIKDNEQFF
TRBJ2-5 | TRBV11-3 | CASSPLDISGTGTQYF
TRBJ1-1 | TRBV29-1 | CSVAQGSNTEAFF
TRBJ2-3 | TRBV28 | CASSSLLSTDTQYF
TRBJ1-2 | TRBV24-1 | CATSEANYGYTF
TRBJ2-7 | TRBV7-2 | CASSPRLAGDNEQYF
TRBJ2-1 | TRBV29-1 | CSVKGTSGRGEQFF
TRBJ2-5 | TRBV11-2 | CASSLVTGGETQYF
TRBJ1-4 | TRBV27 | CASSLWDNEKLFF